Presented here are 18 T cell receptor beta chains from one specimen sequenced in a study of blood T cell repertoires in COVID-19. Data came from immunoSEQ multiplex PCR; TCRdb stores just in-frame clones and leaves some out. Of about 23,000 clones in the sample, just over 85% were seen once. Sequencing input: peripheral blood. Every receptor here comes from an elderly woman with acute or convalescent COVID-19.

CDR3 residues: CASTSTRTDNSPLHF. The CDR3 DNA follows: TGTGCCAGCACCTCTACTCGGACAGATAATTCACCCCTCCACTTT. The genes are TRBV7-2 and TRBJ1-6, with a weak D call TRBD1 (6 bases). CDR3 size: 15 residues. V was clipped by 7 bases and J by 5 bases, with 15 bases between them. Germline V gives CDR1 SGHTA, CDR2 FQGNSA.

The chain employs TRBV6-1 and TRBJ2-2; 7 bases map to TRBD1. Looked up from germline, CDR1 is MNHNS and CDR2 is SASEGT. With 2 bases clipped from V and 2 bases from J, the junction kept 2 bases outside the gene matches. The CDR3 runs to 15 residues. The CDR3 sequence: CASSERQGNTGELFF. The CDR3 DNA reads TGTGCCAGCAGTGAACGACAGGGAAACACCGGGGAGCTGTTTTTT.

The chain joins TRBV9 to TRBJ2-5, with D hard to call. Per the germline V gene, CDR1 is SGDLS and CDR2 is YYNGEE. CDR3 length equals 12 residues. V was clipped by 3 bases and J by 4 bases, with 7 bases between them. The CDR3 here is CASSATGETQYF. DNA for the CDR3: TGTGCCAGCAGCGCGACGGGAGAGACCCAGTACTTC.

The chain employs TRBV9 and TRBJ2-3, with TRBD2 matching over 9 bases. CDR3 length: 16 amino acids. Trimming took 0 bases from V and 4 from J; bases not matched to a gene: 6. From germline, CDR1 is SGDLS and CDR2 YYNGEE. The CDR3 coding sequence is TGTGCCAGCAGCGTAGATGTGCGGGAGGGCGCAGATACGCAGTATTTT. Amino acid sequence: CASSVDVREGADTQYF.

J is TRBJ1-2 and V is TRBV6-5; D call uncertain. The CDR3 consists of 13 residues. V was clipped by 2 bases and J by 8 bases, with 12 bases between them. The germline V gene has CDR1 MNHEY and CDR2 SVGAGI. For the CDR3, the DNA is TGTGCCAGCAGTTACGAGAACTCCCTAGGCTACACCTTC. This sequence encodes CASSYENSLGYTF.

Within the sample, this clone is medium-sized (0.01 to 0.1%). The chain has TRBV4-3 and TRBJ2-3; TRBD2 matches at 9 bases. CDR1 is LGHNA and CDR2 is YSLEER in the germline V gene. V lost 4 bases to trimming and J lost 8 bases; unmatched junction nucleotides: 19. The CDR3 runs 18 residues. CDR3: CASSLATTGREGQGTQYF. CDR3 DNA sequence: TGCGCCAGCAGCCTTGCAACGACTGGGCGGGAGGGTCAAGGTACGCAGTATTTT.

This clone occurred once. The V call is TRBV7-9, the J call TRBJ2-1, with 9 bases identical to TRBD1. With 4 bases clipped from V and 7 bases from J, the junction kept 8 bases outside the gene matches. This CDR3 has 15 amino acids. Germline loops: CDR1 SEHNR, CDR2 FQNEAQ (reference sequence). CDR3 nucleotide sequence: TGTGCCAGCAGCTGGGGACAGGGAGAGGGGAATGAGCAGTTCTTC. Protein product: CASSWGQGEGNEQFF.

This clone was picked up one time. The chain is built from TRBV29-1 and TRBJ2-3; possible D gene TRBD1, 6 bases. Germline assignment: CDR1 SQVTM and CDR2 ANQGSEA. With 4 bases removed from V and 1 base from J, the gap between germline ends came to 12 bases. CDR3 size: 14 residues. CDR3 DNA sequence: TGCAGCGTTGTGACAGGTTTTGGCACAGATACGCAGTATTTT. Its protein is CSVVTGFGTDTQYF.

The V and J genes are TRBV12-3 or TRBV12-4 and TRBJ2-3; a weak D match, TRBD1 (5 bases). With 3 bases removed from V and 15 bases from J, the gap between germline ends came to 16 bases. This CDR3 has 12 residues. The DNA of the CDR3 is TGTGCCAGCAGTTTCGGACACCAAGCTATCTATTTT. This translates into CASSFGHQAIYF.

The chain joins TRBV6-5 to TRBJ1-4; TRBD1 agrees at 9 bases. There are 14 residues in the CDR3. V lost 5 bases and J lost 8; bases outside the gene matches: 6. Germline loops: CDR1 MNHEY, CDR2 SVGAGI. CDR3 DNA sequence: TGTGCCAGCAGTCACAGGGGGCAAAGGGAAAAACTGTTTTTT. It yields the protein CASSHRGQREKLFF.

The chain uses TRBV5-1 and TRBJ2-1, with 8 bases aligning to TRBD1. Losses at the gene ends were 8 bases for V and 2 bases for J; bases not matched to a gene: 6. The germline CDR1 and CDR2 sequences are SGHRS and YFSETQ. The CDR3 contains 14 residues. This chain's CDR3 is CASTGQATYNEQFF. CDR3 sequence (DNA): TGCGCCAGTACGGGACAGGCTACCTACAATGAGCAGTTCTTC.

J is TRBJ1-3 and V is TRBV2; D call uncertain. Germline loops: CDR1 SNHLY, CDR2 FYNNEI. V was trimmed by 1 base and J by 0 bases, leaving 7 bases between them. The CDR3 spans 15 residues. The CDR3 coding sequence is TGTGCCAGCAGTGAAGACAGTGGCTCTGGAAACACCATATATTTT. Amino acids: CASSEDSGSGNTIYF.

This rearrangement joins TRBV19 to TRBJ1-1, with 9 bases lining up with TRBD1. Germline V gives CDR1 LNHDA, CDR2 SQIVND (reference sequence). Trimming cost V 9 bases and J 2 bases; bases outside gene matches: 7. The CDR3 sequence is 14 residues long. CDR3 region: CARRDRVINTEAFF. The DNA for the CDR3 is TGTGCCAGGAGGGACAGGGTCATCAACACTGAAGCTTTCTTT.

CDR3 protein: CASSLVAGFDEQYF. CDR3 DNA sequence: TGTGCCAGCAGTTTGGTGGCAGGGTTTGACGAGCAGTACTTC. The V gene is TRBV27, the J gene TRBJ2-7; D might be TRBD1 (5 bases). The CDR3 has 14 amino acids. Germline V gene data show CDR1 as MNHEY and CDR2 as SMNVEV (reference sequence). Trimming stripped 3 bases from V and 5 bases from J, with 14 bases between.

The rearrangement uses TRBV10-3 and TRBJ2-7; D may be TRBD1 (6 bases). The germline CDR1 and CDR2 sequences are ENHRY and SYGVKD. The V and J ends lost 3 bases and 4 bases respectively, with 13 bases between them. The CDR3 contains 14 residues. CDR3 region: CAISEQGLPYEQYF. DNA for the CDR3: TGTGCCATCAGTGAACAGGGCCTTCCATACGAGCAGTACTTC.

V and J are TRBV6-5 and TRBJ2-5; D is uncertain. The germline V gene has CDR1 MNHEY and CDR2 SVGAGI. Trimming removed 2 bases from V and 3 bases from J, with 7 bases in between. The CDR3 is made up of 13 amino acids. The CDR3 loop reads CASSYGRKETQYF. CDR3 in DNA: TGTGCCAGCAGTTACGGCAGAAAAGAGACCCAGTACTTC.

The chain is built from TRBV18 and TRBJ1-1, with D maybe TRBD1 (6 bases). The germline V and J ends were trimmed by 1 base and 5 bases, with 8 bases remaining between them. The CDR3 is 13 residues long. Looked up from germline, CDR1 is KGHSH and CDR2 is LQKENI. CDR3 region: CASSPQGGTEAFF. The CDR3 nucleotides are TGTGCCAGCTCACCACAGGGGGGGACTGAAGCTTTCTTT.

The chain joins TRBV12-2 to TRBJ1-1; the table's D gene call, TRBD1, was not cross checked with the DNA. TRBV12-2 is termed a pseudogene. The CDR3 loop spans 20 amino acids. The DNA for the CDR3 is TGTGCAAGTCGCTTAGCCGGGGGACAGGGGAACTCCGGGGATGGCACTGAAGCTTTCTTT. Protein sequence: CASRLAGGQGNSGDGTEAFF.